The T cell receptor (beta chain) described here comes from a study of T cell responses to AZD1222 COVID-19 vaccine. Assay: immunoSEQ multiplex PCR; the TCRdb copy retains only in-frame clones and omits some. Among roughly 84,000 clones listed, roughly 89% were seen once. CDR3 length: 17 amino acids. V shed 4 bases and J 3 bases; nucleotides not matched to a gene: 10. CDR1 and CDR2 from the germline V gene are SGHRS and YFSETQ. The material sequenced was peripheral blood, taken 28 days after the second AZD1222 dose. The receptor's source is an adult who received the AZD1222 COVID-19 vaccine. The chain couples TRBV5-1 to TRBJ2-1, with TRBD1 matching 10 bases. Here the CDR3 reads CASSPGQGGLSYNEQFF. The CDR3 bases are TGCGCCAGCAGCCCCGGACAGGGGGGCTTAAGCTACAATGAGCAGTTCTTC.